This entry concerns a single TCR delta chain. Antigen: not known. This sample stems from a study of Vδ1+ human thymocytes. Germline V gene lookup returns CDR1 TSWWSYY and CDR2 QGS. Trimming stripped 1 base from V and 1 base from J, with 13 bases between. The CDR3 is made up of 16 amino acids. Sequences come from RNA converted to cDNA by reverse transcription. Multiplex PCR used pooled V-gene forward primers and a constant-region reverse primer to amplify CDR3s. TCRdb re-processed the multiplex PCR reads via CATT. The sample contains some 19,000 delta-chain clones, approximately 8.8% of which appear only once. Study-wide findings and caveats: Highly polyclonal TRG and TRD repertoires with Gaussian CDR3 length distributions appeared in thymus. Unlike peripheral blood Vdelta1+ controls, thymic delta-chain sequences included around 18% Vdelta2 and few Vdelta3.

The sequencing input was Vdelta1+ gamma-delta thymocytes from the thymus. Subset defined: FACS-sorted CD3+ TCRalphabeta- TCRVdelta1+ TCRVdelta2- thymocytes. The sequence was collected from a child in the first two years of life who had congenital heart surgery. The genes are TRDV1 and TRDJ1; D gene ambiguous. DNA of the CDR3: TGTGCTCTTGGGGAACAGCGATCCGGCTCCACCGATAAACTCATCTTT. Translating gives CALGEQRSGSTDKLIF.